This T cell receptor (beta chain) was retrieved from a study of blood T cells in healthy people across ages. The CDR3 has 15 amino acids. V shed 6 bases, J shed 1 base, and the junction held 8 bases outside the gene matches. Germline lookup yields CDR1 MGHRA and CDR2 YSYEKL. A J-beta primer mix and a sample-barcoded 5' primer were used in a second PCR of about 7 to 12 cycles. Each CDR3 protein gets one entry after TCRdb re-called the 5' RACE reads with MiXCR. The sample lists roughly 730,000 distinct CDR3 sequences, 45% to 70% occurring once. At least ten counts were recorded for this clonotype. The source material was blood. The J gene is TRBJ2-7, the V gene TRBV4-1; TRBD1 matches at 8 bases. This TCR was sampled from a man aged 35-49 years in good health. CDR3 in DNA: TGCGCCAGCAGTCCAGGGGGCGCGGGGTCCTACGAGCAGTACTTC. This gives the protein CASSPGGAGSYEQYF.